This entry lists 10 T cell receptor beta chains sequenced from one sample in a study of human T cells and chemical hapten exposure. The sample's time point: patch test 1, 2 weeks after DPC sensitization. Specified treatment: therapeutic diphenylcyclopropenone sensitization with weekly scalp DPC. TCRdb itself ran the RACE reads through MiXCR, one entry per CDR3 protein. The sample records roughly 190,000 distinct CDR3 sequences, under 25% being singletons. The sequenced sample was whole blood, obtained in connection with sensitization to the hapten diphenylcyclopropenone (DPC). Receptors were obtained from a woman aged 45-59 years with alopecia areata. Some clones in this sample may be carry-over from other donors' samples.

With regard to this clonotype: Compared with germline, one end of the junction differs, possibly owing to a read error. The rearrangement links TRBV12-3 or TRBV12-4 to TRBJ1-5; no reliable D call. The CDR3 has 15 amino acids. CDR3 DNA sequence: TGTGCCAGCAGTTCAACATCCGAAAAGGCTCAGTCCCAGCATTTT. This encodes CASSSTSEKAQSQHF.

V usage is TRBV20-1 and J usage is TRBJ2-1; 7 bases match TRBD2. V gave up 0 bases and J gave up 3 bases; unmatched junction bases: 8. The CDR3 sequence is 16 residues long. Germline V gene data show CDR1 as DFQATT and CDR2 as SNEGSKA (reference sequence). Here the CDR3 DNA reads TGCAGTGCTAGAGATTTACGGGGGGTAAACTACAATGAGCAGTTCTTC. It codes for CSARDLRGVNYNEQFF.

The chain couples TRBV5-6 to TRBJ1-2; D is possibly TRBD1 (6 bases). Germline V gene lookup returns CDR1 SGHDT and CDR2 YYEEEE. V was shortened by 0 bases and J by 3 bases, with 9 bases between the two germline ends. The CDR3 runs to 14 residues. DNA of the CDR3: TGTGCCAGCAGCTTGGGACAGGTATACTATGGCTACACCTTC. Protein sequence: CASSLGQVYYGYTF.

The DNA of the CDR3 is TGTGCCACCAGCAGAGATAGTTTTAGCGAAGATAGCACAGATACGCAGTATTTT. Its protein product is CATSRDSFSEDSTDTQYF. The rearrangement joins TRBV15 to TRBJ2-3, with D tentatively TRBD2 (5 bases). The CDR3 runs 18 residues. V lost 0 bases, J lost 0 bases, and 16 bases lay in between. The germline V gene has CDR1 LNHNV and CDR2 YYDKDF (reference sequence).

This clonotype was observed a handful of times. The chain carries TRBV19 and TRBJ2-1; 9 bases fit TRBD1. This CDR3 is built from 14 residues. V shed 8 bases and J 8 bases; nucleotides not matched to a gene: 10. Germline CDR1 and CDR2: LNHDA and SQIVND (reference sequence). CDR3 loop: CASAPGTGKDEQFF. The CDR3 DNA is TGTGCCAGTGCGCCCGGGACAGGGAAGGATGAGCAGTTCTTC.

The V gene is TRBV5-6, the J gene TRBJ2-3, with a tentative D call TRBD1 (6 bases). Trimming took off 1 base at V and 2 bases at J, with 11 bases between the two ends. Per the germline V gene, CDR1 is SGHDT and CDR2 is YYEEEE. This CDR3 is built from 15 residues. CDR3 amino acids: CASSLTTGSTDTQYF. Here the CDR3 DNA reads TGTGCCAGCAGCTTGACGACAGGATCCACAGATACGCAGTATTTT. The variable domain in full, completed from reference TRBV5-6 and TRBJ2-3, reads DAGVTQSPTHLIKTRGQQVTLRCSPKSGHDTVSWYQQALGQGPQFIFQYYEEEERQRGNFPDRFSGHQFPNYSSELNVNALLLGDSALYLCASSLTTGSTDTQYFGPGTRLTVL.

V and J are TRBV7-2 and TRBJ2-2; no definite D call. The V end lost 3 bases, the J end lost 4 bases, and 15 bases lay between the germline ends. CDR1 and CDR2 (germline): SGHTA, FQGNSA. This CDR3 contains 16 residues. The CDR3 DNA reads TGTGCCAGCAGCTTTAGTCAGTTCGACATCACCGGGGAGCTGTTTTTT. Amino acids: CASSFSQFDITGELFF.

This chain joins TRBV7-9 and TRBJ1-4; D gene ambiguous. This CDR3 is 14 amino acids long. Germline values: CDR1 SEHNR, CDR2 FQNEAQ (reference sequence). V was pared by 0 bases and J by 6 bases, with 8 bases between. This CDR3 reads CASSLAGIYEKLFF. CDR3 coding DNA: TGTGCCAGCAGCTTAGCCGGAATTTATGAAAAACTGTTTTTT.

The chain combines TRBV28 with TRBJ1-2; weak D call: TRBD1 (6 bases). This CDR3 is 12 amino acids long. Germline V lookup: CDR1 MDHEN, CDR2 SYDVKM. Trimming removed 7 bases from V and 7 bases from J, with 13 bases in between. The CDR3 DNA is TGTGCCAGCACGGGCAGGGGATTTGGCTACACCTTC. It codes for CASTGRGFGYTF.

This clonotype was detected many times. The chain employs TRBV29-1 and TRBJ1-1; D unclear. Trimming removed 8 bases at V and 0 bases at J, with 7 bases between. Looked up from germline, CDR1 is SQVTM and CDR2 is ANQGSEA. The CDR3 is 11 amino acids. This CDR3 reads CSSTLNTEAFF. CDR3 in DNA: TGCAGCTCGACCTTGAACACTGAAGCTTTCTTT. Looking up the rest from reference TRBV29-1 and TRBJ1-1 gives the full variable domain: SAVISQKPSRDICQRGTSLTIQCQVDSQVTMMFWYRQQPGQSLTLIATANQGSEATYESGFVIDKFPISRPNLTFSTLTVSNMSPEDSSIYLCSSTLNTEAFFGQGTRLTVV.